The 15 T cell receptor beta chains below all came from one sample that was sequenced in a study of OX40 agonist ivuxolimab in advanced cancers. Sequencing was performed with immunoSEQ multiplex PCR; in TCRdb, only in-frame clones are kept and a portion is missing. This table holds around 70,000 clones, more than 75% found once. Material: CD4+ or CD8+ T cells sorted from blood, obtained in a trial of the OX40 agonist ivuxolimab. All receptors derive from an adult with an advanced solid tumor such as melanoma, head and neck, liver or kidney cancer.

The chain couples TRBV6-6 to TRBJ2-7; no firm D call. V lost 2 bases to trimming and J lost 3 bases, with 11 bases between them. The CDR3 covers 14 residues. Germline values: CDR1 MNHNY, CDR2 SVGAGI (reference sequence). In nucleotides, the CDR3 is TGTGCCAGCAGTTACCGATGGCAGAGCTACGAGCAGTACTTC. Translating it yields CASSYRWQSYEQYF.

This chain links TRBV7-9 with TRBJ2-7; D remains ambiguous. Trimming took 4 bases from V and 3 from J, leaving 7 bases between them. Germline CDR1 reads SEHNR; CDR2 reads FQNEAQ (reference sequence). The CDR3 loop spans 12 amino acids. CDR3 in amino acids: CASSSGDYEQYF. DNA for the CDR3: TGTGCCAGCAGCTCCGGAGACTACGAGCAGTACTTC.

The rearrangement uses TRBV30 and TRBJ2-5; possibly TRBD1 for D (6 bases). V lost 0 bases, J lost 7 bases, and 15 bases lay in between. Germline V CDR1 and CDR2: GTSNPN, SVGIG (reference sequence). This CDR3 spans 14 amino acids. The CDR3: CAWSVQRGTMTQYF. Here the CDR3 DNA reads TGTGCCTGGAGTGTACAGAGGGGGACCATGACCCAGTACTTC.

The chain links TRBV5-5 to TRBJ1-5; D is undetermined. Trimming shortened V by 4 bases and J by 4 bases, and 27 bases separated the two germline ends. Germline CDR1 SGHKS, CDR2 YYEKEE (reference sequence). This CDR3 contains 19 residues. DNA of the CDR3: TGTGCCAGCAGCCATGCAACCGACGACCTAGGGCCAGTTAATCAGCCCCAGCATTTT. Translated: CASSHATDDLGPVNQPQHF.

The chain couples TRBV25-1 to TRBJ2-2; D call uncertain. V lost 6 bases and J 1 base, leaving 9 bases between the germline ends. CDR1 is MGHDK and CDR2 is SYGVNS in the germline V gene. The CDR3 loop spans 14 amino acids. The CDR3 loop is CASSLTGNTGELFF. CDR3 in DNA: TGTGCCAGCAGCTTAACCGGGAACACCGGGGAGCTGTTTTTT. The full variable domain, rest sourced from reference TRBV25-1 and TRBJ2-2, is EADIYQTPRYLVIGTGKKITLECSQTMGHDKMYWYQQDPGMELHLIHYSYGVNSTEKGDLSSESTVSRIRTEHFPLTLESARPSHTSQYLCASSLTGNTGELFFGEGSRLTVL.

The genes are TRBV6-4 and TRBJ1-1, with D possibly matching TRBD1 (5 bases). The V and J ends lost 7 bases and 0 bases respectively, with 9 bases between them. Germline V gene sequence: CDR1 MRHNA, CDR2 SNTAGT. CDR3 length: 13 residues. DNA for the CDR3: TGTGCCAGCAAGGCAGGGATGAACACTGAAGCTTTCTTT. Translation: CASKAGMNTEAFF.

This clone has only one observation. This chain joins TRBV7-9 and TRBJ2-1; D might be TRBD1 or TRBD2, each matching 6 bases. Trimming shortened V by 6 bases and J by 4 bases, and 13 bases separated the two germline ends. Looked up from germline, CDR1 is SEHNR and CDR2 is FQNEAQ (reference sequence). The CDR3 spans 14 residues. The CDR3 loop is CASRGGLFYNEQFF. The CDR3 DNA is TGTGCCAGCAGGGGGGGCCTCTTTTACAATGAGCAGTTCTTC.

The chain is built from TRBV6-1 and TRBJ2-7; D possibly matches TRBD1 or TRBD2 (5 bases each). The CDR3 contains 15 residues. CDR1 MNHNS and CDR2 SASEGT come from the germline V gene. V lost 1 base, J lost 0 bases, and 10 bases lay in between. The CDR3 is CASSEGSGSSYEQYF. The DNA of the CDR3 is TGTGCCAGCAGTGAAGGATCAGGGAGCTCCTACGAGCAGTACTTC.

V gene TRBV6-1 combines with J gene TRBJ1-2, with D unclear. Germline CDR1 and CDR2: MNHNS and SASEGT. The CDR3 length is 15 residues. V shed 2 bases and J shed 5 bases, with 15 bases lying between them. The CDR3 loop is CASSEYTAGGYGYTF. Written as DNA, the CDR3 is TGTGCCAGCAGTGAATATACGGCAGGAGGGTATGGCTACACCTTC.

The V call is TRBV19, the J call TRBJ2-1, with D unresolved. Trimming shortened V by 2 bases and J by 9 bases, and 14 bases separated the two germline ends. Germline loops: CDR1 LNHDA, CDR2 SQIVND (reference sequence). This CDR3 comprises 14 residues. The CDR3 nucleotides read TGTGCCAGTAGTATAAGTCAATCCAAAGGTGAGCAGTTCTTC. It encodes CASSISQSKGEQFF.

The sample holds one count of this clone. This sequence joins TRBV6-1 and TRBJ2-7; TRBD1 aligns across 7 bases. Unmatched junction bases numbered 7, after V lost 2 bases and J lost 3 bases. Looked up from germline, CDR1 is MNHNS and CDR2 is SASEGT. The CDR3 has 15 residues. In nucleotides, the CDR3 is TGTGCCAGCAGTGAACAACAGGGGTTCTTCTACGAGCAGTACTTC. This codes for CASSEQQGFFYEQYF.

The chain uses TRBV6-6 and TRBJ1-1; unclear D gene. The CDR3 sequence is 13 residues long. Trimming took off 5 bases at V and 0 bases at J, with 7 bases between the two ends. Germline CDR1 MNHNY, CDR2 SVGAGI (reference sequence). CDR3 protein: CASSPIMNTEAFF. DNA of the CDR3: TGTGCCAGCAGTCCCATAATGAACACTGAAGCTTTCTTT.

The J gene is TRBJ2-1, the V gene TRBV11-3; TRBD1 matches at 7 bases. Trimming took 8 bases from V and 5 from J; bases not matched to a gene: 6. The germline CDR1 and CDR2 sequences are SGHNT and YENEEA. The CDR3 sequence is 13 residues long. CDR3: CASSRDSNNEQFF. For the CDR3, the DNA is TGTGCCAGCTCACGGGACAGTAACAATGAGCAGTTCTTC.

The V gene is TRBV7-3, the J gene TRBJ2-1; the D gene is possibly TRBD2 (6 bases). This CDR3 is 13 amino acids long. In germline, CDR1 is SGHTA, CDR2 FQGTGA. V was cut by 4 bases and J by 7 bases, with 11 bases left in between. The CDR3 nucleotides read TGTGCCAGCAGCTCTACGCGGGGAAATGAGCAGTTCTTC. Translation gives CASSSTRGNEQFF.

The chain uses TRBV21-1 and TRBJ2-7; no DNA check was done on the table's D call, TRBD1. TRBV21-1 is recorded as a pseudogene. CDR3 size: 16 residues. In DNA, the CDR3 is TGTGCCAGTGCCGCCCAACTCCGGGACACTAAGTACGAGCAGTACTTC. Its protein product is CASAAQLRDTKYEQYF.